These 8 T cell receptor beta chains share one sample of origin, sequenced in a study of blood T cell repertoires in COVID-19. Only in-frame clones appear in the TCRdb table, and some are missing; sequencing was by immunoSEQ multiplex PCR. The sample holds some 150,000 clones, 70% to 90% seen once. Sample: PBMCs or T cells enriched from blood (not recorded which). These receptor sequences come from a woman in her forties or fifties who had recovered from COVID-19.

This clone is a singleton in its sample. The chain is built from TRBV7-9 and TRBJ1-4; 11 nucleotides match TRBD1. In germline, CDR1 is SEHNR, CDR2 FQNEAQ (reference sequence). This CDR3 region has 14 residues. J was trimmed by 8 bases and V by 8 bases; bases with no gene match: 7. The CDR3 coding sequence is TGTGCCAGCTCCCCCGGGACAGGGGGAGAAAAACTGTTTTTT. Its protein product is CASSPGTGGEKLFF.

The chain recombines TRBV19 with TRBJ2-3, with D tentatively TRBD2 (6 bases). The CDR3 length is 14 residues. The V gene lost 7 bases and the J gene lost 6 bases, with 17 bases spanning the gap. CDR1 is LNHDA, CDR2 SQIVND, per germline (reference sequence). The CDR3 sequence is CASMIGGLPDTQYF. Written as DNA, the CDR3 is TGTGCCAGTATGATAGGTGGACTACCTGATACGCAGTATTTT. Complete variable domain (other parts from reference TRBV19 and TRBJ2-3): DGGITQSPKYLFRKEGQNVTLSCEQNLNHDAMYWYRQDPGQGLRLIYYSQIVNDFQKGDIAEGYSVSREKKESFPLTVTSAQKNPTAFYLCASMIGGLPDTQYFGPGTRLTVL.

This clone was counted only a few times. This chain uses TRBV7-3 with TRBJ2-2; 8 positions agree with TRBD1. The V gene's germline CDR1 is SGHTA and CDR2 FQGTGA. V trimming: 1 base; J trimming: 3 bases; junction bases outside the gene matches: 16. The CDR3 has 20 residues. This CDR3 reads CASSLIRNWAGGADTGELFF. The CDR3 region has the DNA TGTGCCAGCAGCTTAATAAGGAATTGGGCAGGGGGCGCTGACACCGGGGAGCTGTTTTTT.

J is TRBJ1-1 and V is TRBV7-3; possible D gene TRBD1, 6 bases. CDR1 is SGHTA and CDR2 is FQGTGA in the germline V gene. With 6 bases removed from V and 1 base from J, the gap between germline ends came to 9 bases. This CDR3 region has 13 residues. The CDR3 nucleotides are TGTGCCAGCAGTTCGGACAGGAACACTGAAGCTTTCTTT. As protein: CASSSDRNTEAFF.

This clone was counted many times. The chain has TRBV7-6 and TRBJ2-1, with TRBD2 identical over 9 bases. The CDR3 is made up of 15 amino acids. V shed 0 bases and J 7 bases; nucleotides not matched to a gene: 4. The germline V gene has CDR1 SGHVS and CDR2 FNYEAQ. CDR3 region: CASSLALAGSNEQFF. The CDR3 nucleotides are TGTGCCAGCAGCTTAGCGCTAGCGGGGTCAAATGAGCAGTTCTTC. The full variable domain, completed using reference TRBV7-6 and TRBJ2-1, is GAGVSQSPRYKVTKRGQDVALRCDPISGHVSLYWYRQALGQGPEFLTYFNYEAQQDKSGLPNDRFSAERPEGSISTLTIQRTEQRDSAMYRCASSLALAGSNEQFFGPGTRLTVL.

The chain is built from TRBV4-1 and TRBJ2-5; tentative D call: TRBD2 (7 bases). The CDR3 spans 17 residues. Trimming stripped 2 bases from V and 0 bases from J, with 16 bases between. Germline CDR1 is MGHRA and CDR2 is YSYEKL. The DNA for the CDR3 is TGCGCCAGCAGCCAATTCGCCGGGGGGCGGTACCAAGAGACCCAGTACTTC. The encoded protein is CASSQFAGGRYQETQYF.

The J gene is TRBJ1-1, the V gene TRBV6-5; D perhaps matches TRBD1 (5 bases). V shed 0 bases and J shed 10 bases, with 12 bases lying between them. The CDR3 is made up of 13 amino acids. Germline V CDR1 and CDR2: MNHEY, SVGAGI. This CDR3 reads CASSYSWGEGAFF. CDR3 bases: TGTGCCAGCAGTTACTCGTGGGGCGAAGGAGCTTTCTTT.

This chain links TRBV4-1 with TRBJ2-5; 7 positions match TRBD1. The ends lost 4 bases at V and 3 bases at J; junction bases unmatched: 8. CDR3 length: 15 residues. CDR1 is MGHRA and CDR2 is YSYEKL in the germline V gene. This CDR3 is CASSRDRAGKETQYF. The DNA for the CDR3 is TGCGCCAGCAGCCGCGACAGGGCCGGTAAAGAGACCCAGTACTTC.